These 8 T cell receptor beta chains originate from one sample sequenced in a study of blood T cell repertoires in COVID-19. Produced via immunoSEQ multiplex PCR; TCRdb's table is partial and in-frame only. Here the sample spans fewer than 400,000 clones, 85% to 90% being singletons. The sample comprised PBMCs or T cells enriched from blood (not recorded which). The receptor source for this set is a woman in her 30s who had recovered from COVID-19.

This clone was recorded only once. The gene calls are TRBV15 and TRBJ1-2, with 9 positions matching TRBD1. This CDR3 is 13 amino acids long. Trimming took 6 bases from V and 4 from J; bases not matched to a gene: 3. Per germline, CDR1 LNHNV and CDR2 YYDKDF (reference sequence). DNA for the CDR3: TGTGCCACCAGACAGGGACAGGGCTATGGCTACACCTTC. Translated: CATRQGQGYGYTF. Supplemented by reference TRBV15 and TRBJ1-2, the full variable domain reads DAMVIQNPRYQVTQFGKPVTLSCSQTLNHNVMYWYQQKSSQAPKLLFHYYDKDFNNEADTPDNFQSRRPNTSFCFLDIRSPGLGDTAMYLCATRQGQGYGYTFGSGTRLTVV.

The rearrangement uses TRBV11-2 and TRBJ1-2; D is possibly TRBD1 (5 bases). V lost 5 bases and J 2 bases, leaving 21 bases between the germline ends. This CDR3 is built from 17 residues. Germline assignment: CDR1 SGHAT and CDR2 FQNNGV. The CDR3 sequence: CASSGYSGDPKNYGYTF. The CDR3 region has the DNA TGTGCCAGCAGCGGATATTCGGGGGACCCCAAGAACTATGGCTACACCTTC.

The gene calls are TRBV5-1 and TRBJ1-2; TRBD1 is a possible D gene (6 bases). The germline CDR1 and CDR2 sequences are SGHRS and YFSETQ. CDR3 size: 14 residues. V shed 0 bases and J shed 4 bases, with 10 bases lying between them. In nucleotides, the CDR3 is TGCGCCAGCAGCTTGGGCGGGGGCGCCTATGGCTACACCTTC. It translates to CASSLGGGAYGYTF. The complete variable domain, with remaining parts taken from reference TRBV5-1 and TRBJ1-2, reads KAGVTQTPRYLIKTRGQQVTLSCSPISGHRSVSWYQQTPGQGLQFLFEYFSETQRNKGNFPGRFSGRQFSNSRSEMNVSTLELGDSALYLCASSLGGGAYGYTFGSGTRLTVV.

The genes are TRBV30 and TRBJ1-6; D unclear. This CDR3 is 12 amino acids long. Germline CDR1 and CDR2: GTSNPN and SVGIG (reference sequence). Trimming removed 2 bases from V and 5 bases from J, with 4 bases in between. CDR3 sequence: CAWSYNNSPLHF. CDR3 coding DNA: TGTGCCTGGAGTTACAATAATTCACCCCTCCACTTT.

The rearrangement joins TRBV6-2 or TRBV6-3 to TRBJ1-1; no definite D call. The CDR3 sequence is 13 residues long. Deletions cut 5 bases from V and 10 bases from J, with 17 bases between. Germline values: CDR1 MNHEY, CDR2 SVGEGT. CDR3 sequence (DNA): TGTGCCAGCAGTAACAGCGGGGTTCACCGAGCTTTCTTT. This translates into CASSNSGVHRAFF.

The V and J genes are TRBV5-6 and TRBJ2-7; TRBD1 is a possible D gene (6 bases). V shed 4 bases and J shed 7 bases, with 15 bases lying between them. Germline-derived CDR1 and CDR2 are SGHDT and YYEEEE. The CDR3 has 13 residues. The CDR3 loop reads CASSPGTPLEQYF. The CDR3 DNA reads as TGTGCCAGCAGCCCCGGGACACCACTTGAGCAGTACTTC.

This chain links TRBV7-2 with TRBJ2-1; D is possibly TRBD1 (6 bases). Germline-derived CDR1 and CDR2 are SGHTA and FQGNSA. The CDR3 runs 16 residues. The V gene lost 5 bases and the J gene lost 5 bases, with 19 bases spanning the gap. CDR3 DNA: TGTGCCAGCAGCATCATATCCGGGACAACTAACAATGAGCAGTTCTTC. Translating gives CASSIISGTTNNEQFF.

This rearrangement joins TRBV11-3 to TRBJ1-5, with unresolved D. This CDR3 contains 17 residues. Trimming shortened V by 5 bases and J by 0 bases, and 17 bases separated the two germline ends. Germline CDR1 is SGHNT and CDR2 is YENEEA. The CDR3 here is CASSRYVDDYSNQPQHF. The CDR3 nucleotides are TGTGCCAGCAGCCGATACGTGGATGACTATAGCAATCAGCCCCAGCATTTT.